The 15 T cell receptor beta chains given below trace back to one sample, sequenced in a study of T-cell memory formation after mild COVID-19 (dated by TCRdb to the early 2020s). Library creation used 5' RACE. Reads for this sample came from an Illumina NovaSeq 6000. TCRdb itself trimmed the public reads at Q25 with fastp, ran MiXCR and retained productive beta chains. Under each unique CDR3 protein, matching rows form one entry showing the most common genes and DNA. The sample table shows 350,000 or so distinct CDR3 sequences, and around 13% are seen once. Of the sample, over 20% is held by the ten largest clones. Sequencing was carried out using PBMCs or a T cell subset sorted from them (not recorded which). Receptor source: a man younger than 35 who had mild COVID-19 (a few samples of this study predate the infection). The sample titles of this study are shuffled in the database, so cell type and time point are left out; the donor was told from shared clones.

The gene calls are TRBV11-2 and TRBJ2-5, with TRBD1 matching 7 bases. After removal of 5 bases from V and 2 bases from J, the junction contained 8 bases not matched to a gene. From germline, CDR1 is SGHAT and CDR2 FQNNGV. The CDR3 sequence is 15 residues long. CDR3 residues: CASSNAGTVQETQYF. The CDR3 DNA reads as TGTGCCAGCAGCAACGCCGGGACAGTTCAAGAGACCCAGTACTTC.

In its sample, this clonotype was seen a few times. V and J are TRBV30 and TRBJ2-7; D is undetermined. Trimming shortened V by 1 base and J by 6 bases, and 10 bases separated the two germline ends. Germline V CDR1 and CDR2: GTSNPN, SVGIG (reference sequence). The CDR3 totals 12 residues. CDR3: CAWSARPGEQYF. The CDR3 DNA reads as TGTGCCTGGAGTGCCCGGCCTGGCGAGCAGTACTTC.

This clonotype was seen a handful of times. J is TRBJ2-3 and V is TRBV7-3; D uncertain. Germline CDR1 is SGHTA and CDR2 is FQGTGA. The CDR3 extends over 13 amino acids. V shed 0 bases and J shed 6 bases, with 7 bases lying between them. CDR3: CASSLTSGDTQYF. The CDR3 DNA follows: TGTGCCAGCAGCTTAACCTCCGGGGATACGCAGTATTTT.

This chain joins TRBV11-2 and TRBJ2-2, with D maybe TRBD1 (5 bases). V was shortened by 1 base and J by 2 bases, with 11 bases between the two germline ends. This CDR3 region has 16 residues. CDR1 is SGHAT, CDR2 FQNNGV, per germline. The CDR3 bases are TGTGCCAGCAGCTTAGTCTCCAGGGTTAACACCGGGGAGCTGTTTTTT. Amino acids: CASSLVSRVNTGELFF.

This clonotype has a count of ten or more. The V call is TRBV5-1, the J call TRBJ1-6; TRBD1 matches 7 bases. The CDR3 is 16 residues long. Germline assignment: CDR1 SGHRS and CDR2 YFSETQ. With V trimmed by 3 bases and J by 7 bases, 10 bases remained unmatched. The CDR3 is CASSSQGDIRNSPLHF. Here the CDR3 DNA reads TGCGCCAGCAGCTCGCAGGGGGACATAAGAAATTCACCCCTCCACTTT. The full variable domain, rest sourced from reference TRBV5-1 and TRBJ1-6, is KAGVTQTPRYLIKTRGQQVTLSCSPISGHRSVSWYQQTPGQGLQFLFEYFSETQRNKGNFPGRFSGRQFSNSRSEMNVSTLELGDSALYLCASSSQGDIRNSPLHFGNGTRLTVT.

This clonotype was seen more than once but under ten times. This chain links TRBV12-5 with TRBJ2-2; the D gene is possibly TRBD1 (5 bases). CDR3 size: 15 residues. The germline V and J ends were trimmed by 2 bases and 5 bases, with 12 bases remaining between them. Germline assignment: CDR1 LGHNT and CDR2 FRNRAP. CDR3 sequence (DNA): TGTGCTAGTGGTTTGCAGGGATTGGGGACCGGGGAGCTGTTTTTT. Its protein is CASGLQGLGTGELFF.

This rearrangement joins TRBV10-2 to TRBJ1-1; no clear D. Germline CDR1 and CDR2: WSHSY and SAAADI. The ends were cut back, 4 bases at V and 2 bases at J, with 11 bases in the middle. CDR3 size: 14 residues. The CDR3 is CASSGVGINTEAFF. For the CDR3, the DNA is TGCGCCAGCAGTGGTGTGGGGATCAACACTGAAGCTTTCTTT.

The V call is TRBV24-1, the J call TRBJ1-1, with a weak D call TRBD1 (5 bases). CDR1 is KGHDR, CDR2 SFDVKD, per germline. Trimming cost V 5 bases and J 4 bases, with 19 bases left between them. This CDR3 has 16 amino acids. The CDR3 DNA follows: TGTGCCACCAGTGCCAATTCCCTGGGGCAGGGCACTGAAGCTTTCTTT. It is translated as CATSANSLGQGTEAFF.

This clonotype was counted only a few times. J is TRBJ1-1 and V is TRBV24-1; the D is unclear. Trimming cost V 7 bases and J 1 base, with 9 bases left between them. The CDR3 has 13 amino acids. Germline-derived CDR1 and CDR2 are KGHDR and SFDVKD. DNA of the CDR3: TGTGCCACCAGAGACACTGGGAACACTGAAGCTTTCTTT. It is translated as CATRDTGNTEAFF.

This clonotype was observed a handful of times. This chain links TRBV29-1 with TRBJ2-3, with D uncertain. The germline V and J ends were trimmed by 2 bases and 6 bases, with 12 bases remaining between them. Per the germline V gene, CDR1 is SQVTM and CDR2 is ANQGSEA. CDR3 length: 13 amino acids. CDR3: CSVESGNSDTQYF. In DNA form, the CDR3 reads TGCAGCGTTGAAAGTGGGAACAGCGATACGCAGTATTTT.

This clonotype was counted at least ten times. The chain has TRBV19 and TRBJ1-5; D may be TRBD1 (5 bases). CDR1 is LNHDA and CDR2 is SQIVND in the germline V gene (reference sequence). V shed 10 bases and J shed 4 bases, with 14 bases lying between them. This CDR3 region has 13 residues. CDR3 sequence: CATHPGGNQPQHF. CDR3 nucleotide sequence: TGTGCCACCCATCCCGGGGGGAATCAGCCCCAGCATTTT.

Only a few counts were recorded for this clonotype. The chain links TRBV10-3 to TRBJ1-4; 10 bases are a match to TRBD1. Germline V gene data show CDR1 as ENHRY and CDR2 as SYGVKD. Unmatched junction bases numbered 6, after V lost 6 bases and J lost 8 bases. The CDR3 totals 14 residues. CDR3 amino acids: CAISPGTGVEKLFF. CDR3 nucleotide sequence: TGTGCCATCAGCCCCGGGACAGGGGTCGAAAAACTGTTTTTT.

The V and J genes are TRBV6-6 and TRBJ2-5; D is ambiguous. This CDR3 has 15 residues. CDR1 is MNHNY and CDR2 is SVGAGI in the germline V gene (reference sequence). The germline V and J ends were trimmed by 0 bases and 5 bases, with 13 bases remaining between them. Here the CDR3 reads CASSYSSRTRETQYF. CDR3 DNA sequence: TGTGCCAGCAGTTACTCAAGCAGGACCAGGGAGACCCAGTACTTC.

This clonotype was recorded many times. The chain is built from TRBV7-2 and TRBJ2-1; D remains ambiguous. Per germline, CDR1 SGHTA and CDR2 FQGNSA. The CDR3 has 11 residues. Trimming removed 3 bases at V and 8 bases at J, with 5 bases between. CDR3 in DNA: TGTGCCAGCAGCTTCGTATATGAGCAGTTCTTC. Its protein is CASSFVYEQFF.

This rearrangement joins TRBV11-2 to TRBJ2-2; D is unresolved. CDR1 SGHAT and CDR2 FQNNGV come from the germline V gene. This CDR3 region has 15 residues. Trimming took 1 base from V and 1 from J, leaving 7 bases between them. CDR3 in amino acids: CASSLGAQNTGELFF. As DNA, the CDR3 is TGTGCCAGCAGCTTAGGTGCCCAGAACACCGGGGAGCTGTTTTTT.